This T cell receptor (beta chain) is drawn from a study of cytomegalovirus exposure and HLA in healthy donors. As for this clone: Its antigen is unknown.

PCR was performed using 60 Vbeta and 13 Jbeta primers. Sequenced by immunoSEQ multiplex PCR; TCRdb stores in-frame clones only, minus some. The data show a few hundred thousand clones, roughly two thirds seen once. In germline, CDR1 is MNHNS, CDR2 SASEGT. Losses at the gene ends were 1 base for V and 9 bases for J; bases not matched to a gene: 5. CDR3 length equals 13 residues. Study-wide results and caveats: TCR beta chains associated with HLA were, in a later analysis, more clonally expanded than equally common others.

The origin of this receptor is a female donor in good health and CMV-seronegative. The V call is TRBV6-1, the J call TRBJ1-2, with 7 positions matching TRBD1. The sample was PBMCs. In nucleotides, the CDR3 is TGTGCCAGCAGTGAAGGGGACAGCTTGCGCTACACCTTC. Its protein product is CASSEGDSLRYTF.